The clone carrying this TCR beta chain was found once. This sample is drawn from a study of blood T cell repertoires in COVID-19. Study at large: Acute-phase and convalescent COVID-19 samples originated in the United States, Italy and Spain. Sources were T cells, B-cell-depleted T cells, or PBMCs; the material itself was cDNA or gDNA.

Germline CDR1 is MNHEY and CDR2 is SMNVEV (reference sequence). V was clipped by 6 bases and J by 1 base; unmatched bases: 5. CDR3 length: 16 amino acids. Study processing details: For nucleated cells, counts were estimated from reference gene primer amplification. Assay: immunoSEQ multiplex PCR; the TCRdb copy retains only in-frame clones and omits some. V, J and clone size are taken as reported in that table, and D and trimming were inferred from the DNA itself. The data show about 230,000 clones, around 80% seen once. The sequencing sample was made of peripheral blood. The clonotype originates from a woman of 80 years or more with active or convalescent COVID-19. The chain is built from TRBV27 and TRBJ2-5, with 13 bases identical to TRBD2. The CDR3 DNA sequence: TGTGCCAGCAGGGAACGGACTAGCGGGAGCCAAGAGACCCAGTACTTC. It translates to CASRERTSGSQETQYF.